The rows below give T cell receptor beta chains drawn from one sample of a study of blood T cell repertoires in COVID-19. Sequenced by immunoSEQ multiplex PCR; TCRdb stores in-frame clones only, minus some. This table has roughly 190,000 clones, around nine tenths appearing once. Sequencing input: peripheral blood. The receptors shown here come from a man aged 65 to 79 with acute or convalescent COVID-19. Each CDR3 is given with its conserved first and last residue. The D gene is left open where the match is weak. The size of a clone is reported for some rows only, either as once, few or many, or as a class for expanded clones.

D gene | clone size | J gene | V gene | CDR3 protein | CDR3 DNA
. | . | TRBJ2-3 | TRBV19 | CATTQGSTSTDTQYF | TGTGCCACTACGCAGGGGTCTACTAGCACAGATACGCAGTATTTT
. | . | TRBJ1-2 | TRBV11-2 | CASRRDTGYGYTF | TGTGCCAGCAGACGGGACACCGGCTATGGCTACACCTTC
. | once | TRBJ1-6 | TRBV5-6 | CASSQGQYNSPLHF | TGTGCCAGCAGCCAAGGACAGTATAATTCACCCCTCCACTTT
. | . | TRBJ1-5 | TRBV28 | CASSSRRGGQPQHF | TGTGCCAGCAGTTCCCGACGGGGAGGTCAGCCCCAGCATTTT
. | . | TRBJ2-3 | TRBV2 | CASNLPLAGITDTQYF | TGTGCCAGCAACCTTCCCCTGGCGGGGATCACAGATACGCAGTATTTT
TRBD1 | . | TRBJ1-2 | TRBV5-1 | CASSLEEGARGYTF | TGCGCCAGCAGCTTGGAGGAGGGGGCAAGGGGCTACACCTTC
TRBD1 | . | TRBJ1-3 | TRBV3-1/TRBV3-2 | CASSVQGAGNTIYF | TGTGCCAGCAGCGTTCAGGGGGCTGGAAACACCATATATTTT
TRBD1 | . | TRBJ1-1 | TRBV4-1 | CASSQDRGRDGRAESFF | TGCGCCAGCAGCCAAGACAGGGGGCGCGACGGAAGGGCGGAGAGTTTCTTT
TRBD2 | . | TRBJ2-2 | TRBV5-1 | CASSFFLAGGSRTGELFF | TGCGCCAGCAGCTTTTTTCTAGCGGGGGGTTCCCGCACCGGGGAGCTGTTTTTT
. | . | TRBJ1-5 | TRBV3-1/TRBV3-2 | CASSQGDTSPQHF | TGTGCCAGCAGCCAAGGGGACACCTCGCCCCAGCATTTT
. | . | TRBJ1-2 | TRBV12-3/TRBV12-4 | CASSLTANYGYTF | TGTGCCAGCAGTCTGACAGCTAACTATGGCTACACCTTC